A single sample is the source of the 19 T cell receptor beta chains below, sequenced in a study of Graves' ophthalmopathy and Graves' hyperthyroidism. The TCR beta CDR3 regions underwent amplification from RNA transcripts. RT-PCR was first run with HTBI primers, then multiplex PCR in a second round. TCRdb re-called the multiplex PCR reads with MiXCR, one entry per CDR3 protein. The sample contains hundreds of thousands of distinct CDR3 sequences, about a fifth of which appear only once. The sample consisted of peripheral blood. The receptors derive from a young woman with stable Graves' hyperthyroidism. Some clones in this sample may be carry-over from other donors' samples.

The rearrangement uses TRBV3-1 and TRBJ1-3; no definite D call. From germline, CDR1 is LGHDT and CDR2 YNNKEL (reference sequence). Trimming removed 0 bases from V and 9 bases from J, with 12 bases in between. There are 14 residues in the CDR3. CDR3: CASSQDFLGSTIYF. The CDR3 nucleotides read TGTGCCAGCAGCCAAGATTTCTTGGGTTCCACCATATATTTT.

This clonotype was seen at least ten times. The chain couples TRBV6-5 to TRBJ2-7, with D maybe TRBD1 (7 bases). Trimming removed 8 bases at V and 3 bases at J, with 14 bases between. This CDR3 comprises 13 residues. CDR1 MNHEY and CDR2 SVGAGI come from the germline V gene. The CDR3 is CASWGRGDYEQYF. CDR3 DNA sequence: TGTGCCAGCTGGGGCAGGGGGGACTACGAGCAGTACTTC.

Here the CDR3 DNA reads TGCAGCGTAGCTACAGGGATTTATGGCTACACCTTC. Protein product: CSVATGIYGYTF. V is TRBV29-1 and J is TRBJ1-2; possible D gene TRBD1, 6 bases. V was pared by 6 bases and J by 5 bases, with 13 bases between. The CDR3 has 12 amino acids. CDR1 is SQVTM and CDR2 is ANQGSEA in the germline V gene.

This clonotype came up many times. The rearrangement uses TRBV28 and TRBJ2-7; 9 nucleotides match TRBD2. This CDR3 is 14 amino acids long. The trim removed 0 bases at V and 5 bases at J, leaving 2 bases unmatched. Germline CDR1 MDHEN, CDR2 SYDVKM. The CDR3 region is CASSLWRGGNEQYF. The CDR3 nucleotides are TGTGCCAGCAGTTTATGGCGGGGGGGCAACGAGCAGTACTTC. The full variable domain, in which reference TRBV28 and TRBJ2-7 provide the parts outside the CDR3, is DVKVTQSSRYLVKRTGEKVFLECVQDMDHENMFWYRQDPGLGLRLIYFSYDVKMKEKGDIPEGYSVSREKKERFSLILESASTNQTSMYLCASSLWRGGNEQYFGPGTRLTVT.

V is TRBV6-5 and J is TRBJ2-5; TRBD2 matches 7 bases. The J segment lost 2 bases and the V segment lost 5 bases, leaving 5 bases of the junction unmatched. Germline V lookup: CDR1 MNHEY, CDR2 SVGAGI. The CDR3 length is 14 residues. Written as DNA, the CDR3 is TGTGCCAGCAGTCACAAGCGGGAACAAGAGACCCAGTACTTC. Translating gives CASSHKREQETQYF.

This clonotype was counted once. The CDR3 is CASSRPTGLAKNIQYF. The CDR3 DNA follows: TGTGCCAGCAGCCGACCCACAGGGCTAGCCAAAAACATTCAGTACTTC. The rearrangement joins TRBV7-2 to TRBJ2-4, with D possibly TRBD1 on 6 matching bases. Germline CDR1 SGHTA, CDR2 FQGNSA. This CDR3 is built from 16 residues. Trimming left V 5 bases short and J 0 bases short, with 14 bases between.

This clonotype has a handful of counts. A single base separates this from a much larger clone, so it may be a read error. The chain uses TRBV6-2 or TRBV6-3 and TRBJ1-5; D not certain. Germline V gives CDR1 MNHEY, CDR2 SVGEGT. Trimming pared 4 bases from V and 0 bases from J, leaving 19 bases between. This CDR3 is 18 amino acids long. DNA of the CDR3: TGTGCCAGCAGTTCGCTGTCCCGATCCATGTATAGCAATCAGCCCCAGCATTTT. It codes for CASSSLSRSMYSNQPQHF.

This clonotype was observed many times. This chain links TRBV20-1 with TRBJ1-1, with 12 bases fitting TRBD1. The V gene end was trimmed by 3 bases and the J gene end by 1 base; junction bases not matched to a gene: 6. The CDR3 has 16 amino acids. CDR1 and CDR2 from the germline V gene are DFQATT and SNEGSKA (reference sequence). This CDR3 is CSASEGQGAGNTEAFF. The CDR3, as DNA: TGCAGTGCTAGTGAGGGACAGGGGGCCGGGAACACTGAAGCTTTCTTT.

There are many counts of this clonotype. The CDR3 region is CASSLGGRVSEAFF. CDR3 nucleotides: TGTGCCAGCAGTTTAGGAGGCAGGGTCTCTGAAGCTTTCTTT. The rearrangement joins TRBV28 to TRBJ1-1, with TRBD1 as a possible D gene (5 bases). Trimming pared 2 bases from V and 6 bases from J, leaving 13 bases between. Looked up from germline, CDR1 is MDHEN and CDR2 is SYDVKM. CDR3 length equals 14 residues.

The sample holds many counts of this clonotype. The chain has TRBV3-1 and TRBJ1-2; D remains unclear. Germline V gene data show CDR1 as LGHDT and CDR2 as YNNKEL (reference sequence). Trimming pared 0 bases from V and 2 bases from J, leaving 10 bases between. The CDR3 runs 15 residues. The CDR3 DNA sequence: TGTGCCAGCAGCCAAGAAGGTTGGCGGAACTATGGCTACACCTTC. It specifies CASSQEGWRNYGYTF.

The V call is TRBV18, the J call TRBJ2-5; 7 bases line up with TRBD1. Germline V gene sequence: CDR1 KGHSH, CDR2 LQKENI. This CDR3 is built from 13 residues. V lost 3 bases and J lost 4; bases outside the gene matches: 2. The CDR3 is CASSPRDRETQYF. The CDR3 nucleotides read TGTGCCAGCTCACCCCGGGACAGAGAGACCCAGTACTTC.

This clonotype was detected many times. The chain uses TRBV6-1 and TRBJ1-6; D is ambiguous. CDR1 is MNHNS and CDR2 is SASEGT in the germline V gene. The CDR3 loop spans 16 amino acids. V gave up 0 bases and J gave up 10 bases, with 16 bases separating them. The DNA for the CDR3 is TGTGCCAGCAGTGAAGCGGCTGCCTACTTCGGGTCACCCCTCCACTTT. It yields the protein CASSEAAAYFGSPLHF.

This clonotype was seen ten or more times. The chain's CDR3 is CASSFGTGAYEQYF. The CDR3 coding sequence is TGTGCCAGCAGCTTCGGGACAGGGGCCTACGAGCAGTACTTC. The chain uses TRBV11-2 and TRBJ2-7; TRBD1 matches 10 bases. J was trimmed by 2 bases and V by 3 bases; bases with no gene match: 1. The germline CDR1 and CDR2 sequences are SGHAT and FQNNGV. The CDR3 consists of 14 residues.

CDR3 in amino acids: CATSDALAGEQYF. CDR3 coding DNA: TGTGCCACCAGTGACGCCCTAGCGGGCGAGCAGTACTTC. This chain connects TRBV24-1 to TRBJ2-7; 8 nucleotides align to TRBD2. Trimming at V came to 4 bases and at J to 6 bases, leaving 4 bases not matched to a gene. The CDR3 runs 13 residues. The V gene's germline CDR1 is KGHDR and CDR2 SFDVKD.

Ten or more counts support this clonotype. This CDR3 is CASSLTTGRPANYGYTF. The CDR3 region has the DNA TGTGCCAGCAGCTTAACTACAGGCCGACCAGCTAACTATGGCTACACCTTC. The chain combines TRBV11-2 with TRBJ1-2; the D gene is possibly TRBD1 (5 bases). This CDR3 spans 17 amino acids. The germline gives CDR1 SGHAT, CDR2 FQNNGV. Trimming pared 2 bases from V and 0 bases from J, leaving 16 bases between.

This rearrangement joins TRBV6-1 to TRBJ1-5; 9 nucleotides line up with TRBD1. This CDR3 has 15 residues. With V trimmed by 7 bases and J by 1 base, 5 bases remained unmatched. Germline V lookup: CDR1 MNHNS, CDR2 SASEGT. CDR3 loop: CASTRDRVSNQPQHF. The CDR3 DNA follows: TGTGCCAGCACACGGGACAGGGTGAGCAATCAGCCCCAGCATTTT.

The sample holds many counts of this clonotype. The chain combines TRBV12-3 or TRBV12-4 with TRBJ2-2, with 12 bases that match TRBD1. This CDR3 comprises 17 residues. Unmatched junction bases numbered 6, after V lost 1 base and J lost 6 bases. CDR3 DNA sequence: TGTGCCAGCAGTTTAGTCCCGGGACAGGGGGCCTCCGGGGAGCTGTTTTTT. It is translated as CASSLVPGQGASGELFF.

The chain combines TRBV6-1 with TRBJ2-7; possible D gene TRBD2, 5 bases. Deletions cut 10 bases from V and 5 bases from J, with 15 bases between. In germline, CDR1 is MNHNS, CDR2 SASEGT. The CDR3 has 12 amino acids. CDR3 in DNA: TGTGCCATCAAAACTAGGCGCGACGAGCAGTACTTC. The encoded protein is CAIKTRRDEQYF.

This clonotype was seen ten or more times. J is TRBJ1-1 and V is TRBV12-5; TRBD1 might be the D (6 bases). Germline assignment: CDR1 LGHNT and CDR2 FRNRAP. This CDR3 is 13 amino acids long. Trimming removed 5 bases at V and 4 bases at J, with 11 bases between. The CDR3 sequence is CASGPKGVTEAFF. In nucleotides, the CDR3 is TGTGCTAGTGGTCCAAAGGGGGTCACTGAAGCTTTCTTT.